Reported below is one T cell receptor beta chain. Antigen specificity is unknown. The sample comes from a study of shared clonotypes between healthy human individuals. General study points: Shared clonotypes: about 5.3% naive CD4, under 4% naive CD8, under 2.5% memory CD4, 0.4% to 0.45% memory CD8.

The CDR3 is 16 amino acids. CDR1 and CDR2 from the germline V gene are SGHTA and FQGNSA. The V and J ends lost 5 bases and 2 bases respectively, with 17 bases between them. Using immunoSEQ multiplex PCR, the repertoire was profiled, and TCRdb retains in-frame clones only, with some absent. The sample contains just over 2,000,000 clones, 90% to 95% of which appear only once. The CD4+ fraction was divided into a CD45RA+ naive subset and a CD45RA-negative memory subset. The rearrangement joins TRBV7-2 to TRBJ2-3, with D tentatively TRBD2 (7 bases). The sample consisted of naive CD4+ T cells sorted from blood. Subset defined: CD45RA+ positively selected. The source of this sequence is a man aged 18 to 35 in good health. CDR3 loop: CASSDAGGPPTDTQYF. As DNA, the CDR3 is TGTGCCAGCAGCGATGCCGGGGGGCCTCCCACAGATACGCAGTATTTT.